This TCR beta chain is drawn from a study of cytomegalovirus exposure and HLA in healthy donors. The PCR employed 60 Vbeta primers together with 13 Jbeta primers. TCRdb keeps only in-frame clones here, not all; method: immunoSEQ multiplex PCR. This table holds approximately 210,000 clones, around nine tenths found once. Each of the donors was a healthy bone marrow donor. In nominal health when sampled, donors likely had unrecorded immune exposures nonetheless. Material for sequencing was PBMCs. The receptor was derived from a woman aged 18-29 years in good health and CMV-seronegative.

CDR3 loop: CAISGGTGELFF. The CDR3 nucleotides are TGTGCCATTAGCGGGGGGACCGGGGAGCTGTTTTTT. J is TRBJ2-2 and V is TRBV2, with 10 bases that match TRBD2. Germline values: CDR1 SNHLY, CDR2 FYNNEI. The CDR3 spans 12 residues. V trimming: 10 bases; J trimming: 5 bases; junction bases outside the gene matches: 1.